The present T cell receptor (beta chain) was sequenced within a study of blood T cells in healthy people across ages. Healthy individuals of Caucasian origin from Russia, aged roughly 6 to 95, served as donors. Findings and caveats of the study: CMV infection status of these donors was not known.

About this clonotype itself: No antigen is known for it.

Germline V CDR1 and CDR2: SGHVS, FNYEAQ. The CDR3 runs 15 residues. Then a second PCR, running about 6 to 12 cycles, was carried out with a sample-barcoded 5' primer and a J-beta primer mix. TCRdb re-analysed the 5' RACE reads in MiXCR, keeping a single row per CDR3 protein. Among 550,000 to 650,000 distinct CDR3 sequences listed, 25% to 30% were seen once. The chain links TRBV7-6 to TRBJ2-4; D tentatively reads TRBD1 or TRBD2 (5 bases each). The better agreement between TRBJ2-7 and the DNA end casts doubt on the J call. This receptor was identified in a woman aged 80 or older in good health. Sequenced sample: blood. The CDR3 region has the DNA TGTGCCAGCAGCTCTGGGACGTTGTTGAACTACGAGCAGTACTTC. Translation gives CASSSGTLLNYEQYF.